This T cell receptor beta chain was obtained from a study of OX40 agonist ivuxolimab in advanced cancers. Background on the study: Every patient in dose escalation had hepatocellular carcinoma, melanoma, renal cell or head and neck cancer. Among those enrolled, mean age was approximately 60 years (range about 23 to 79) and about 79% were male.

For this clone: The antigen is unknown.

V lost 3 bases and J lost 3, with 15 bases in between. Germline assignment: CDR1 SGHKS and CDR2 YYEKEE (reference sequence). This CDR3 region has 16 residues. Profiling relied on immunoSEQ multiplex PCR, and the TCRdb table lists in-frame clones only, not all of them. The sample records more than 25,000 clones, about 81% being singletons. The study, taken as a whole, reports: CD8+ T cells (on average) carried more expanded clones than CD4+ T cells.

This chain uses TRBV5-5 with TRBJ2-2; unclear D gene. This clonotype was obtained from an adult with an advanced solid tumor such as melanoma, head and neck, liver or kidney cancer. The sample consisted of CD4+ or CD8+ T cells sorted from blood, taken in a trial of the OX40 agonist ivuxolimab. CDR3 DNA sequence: TGTGCCAGCAGCTCCTCCGGGCCATTTCACACCGGGGAGCTGTTTTTT. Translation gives CASSSSGPFHTGELFF. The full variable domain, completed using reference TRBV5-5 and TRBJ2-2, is DAGVTQSPTHLIKTRGQQVTLRCSPISGHKSVSWYQQVLGQGPQFIFQYYEKEERGRGNFPDRFSARQFPNYSSELNVNALLLGDSALYLCASSSSGPFHTGELFFGEGSRLTVL.